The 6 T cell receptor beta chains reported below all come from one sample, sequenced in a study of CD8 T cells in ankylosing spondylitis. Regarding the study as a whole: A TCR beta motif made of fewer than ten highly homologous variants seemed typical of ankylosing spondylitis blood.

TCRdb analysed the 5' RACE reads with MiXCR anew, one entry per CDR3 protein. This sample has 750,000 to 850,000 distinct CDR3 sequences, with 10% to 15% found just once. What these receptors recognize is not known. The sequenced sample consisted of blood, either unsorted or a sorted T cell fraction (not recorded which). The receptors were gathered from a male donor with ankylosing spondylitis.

The CDR3 loop reads CASSRTGGAPGANVLTF. Written as DNA, the CDR3 is TGTGCCAGCTCCCGGACAGGGGGCGCCCCTGGGGCCAACGTCCTGACTTTC. The chain links TRBV6-1 to TRBJ2-6; 11 nucleotides match TRBD1. The V segment lost 8 bases and the J segment 2 bases; nucleotides outside the gene matches: 8. The CDR3 consists of 17 residues. Germline assignment: CDR1 MNHNS and CDR2 SASEGT.

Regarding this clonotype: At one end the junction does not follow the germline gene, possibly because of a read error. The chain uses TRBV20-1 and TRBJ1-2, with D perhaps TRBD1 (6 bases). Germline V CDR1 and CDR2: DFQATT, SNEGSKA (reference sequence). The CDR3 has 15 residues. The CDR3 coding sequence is TGCAGTGCTAGAGGCCAGACAGGAGGGGACGGTGGCTACGCCTTC. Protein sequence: CSARGQTGGDGGYAF.

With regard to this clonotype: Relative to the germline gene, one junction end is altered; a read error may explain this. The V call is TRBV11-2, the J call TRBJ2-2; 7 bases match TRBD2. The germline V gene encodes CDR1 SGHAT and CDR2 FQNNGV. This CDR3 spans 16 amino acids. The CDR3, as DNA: TGCGCCAGCAGCTTCGATCCTAGCGGGAACACCGGGGAGCTGTTTTTT. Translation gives CASSFDPSGNTGELFF.

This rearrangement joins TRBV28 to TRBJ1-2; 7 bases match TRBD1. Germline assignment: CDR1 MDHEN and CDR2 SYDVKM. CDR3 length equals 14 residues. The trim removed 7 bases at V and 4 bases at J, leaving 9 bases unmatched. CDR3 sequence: CASIRDRRSYGYTF. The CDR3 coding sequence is TGTGCCAGCATTCGGGACAGACGGTCCTATGGCTACACCTTC.

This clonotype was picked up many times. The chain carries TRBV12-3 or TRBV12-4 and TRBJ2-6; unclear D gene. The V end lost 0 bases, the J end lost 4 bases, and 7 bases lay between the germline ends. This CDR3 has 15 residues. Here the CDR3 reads CASSLARAGANVLTF. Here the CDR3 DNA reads TGTGCCAGCAGTTTAGCCCGAGCGGGGGCCAACGTCCTGACTTTC.

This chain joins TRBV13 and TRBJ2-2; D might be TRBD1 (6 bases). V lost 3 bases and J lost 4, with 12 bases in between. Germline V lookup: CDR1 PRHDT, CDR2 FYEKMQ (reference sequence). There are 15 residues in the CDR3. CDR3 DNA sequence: TGTGCCAGCAGCTTCACCCAGGGGATCACCGGGGAGCTGTTTTTT. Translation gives CASSFTQGITGELFF.